The 22 T cell receptor beta chains below come from one sample, sequenced in a study of cytomegalovirus exposure and HLA in healthy donors. The PCR used 60 Vbeta and 13 Jbeta primers. Repertoires were generated with immunoSEQ multiplex PCR, while TCRdb's copy carries only in-frame clones and drops some. The sample includes approximately 190,000 clones, 82% of them seen just once. The specimen was PBMCs. Receptor source: a woman aged 18-35 years in good health and CMV-seronegative.

V usage is TRBV27 and J usage is TRBJ2-1, with TRBD2 matching over 16 bases. In germline, CDR1 is MNHEY, CDR2 SMNVEV (reference sequence). The V gene end was trimmed by 5 bases and the J gene end by 9 bases; junction bases not matched to a gene: 4. This CDR3 is 15 amino acids long. The CDR3 spells CASSIGTSGRVEQFF. The CDR3 DNA follows: TGTGCCAGCAGTATCGGGACTAGCGGGAGGGTTGAGCAGTTCTTC.

The chain links TRBV28 to TRBJ2-2; no firm D call. The CDR3 runs to 16 residues. The V gene lost 6 bases and the J gene lost 1 base, with 15 bases spanning the gap. CDR1 is MDHEN, CDR2 SYDVKM, per germline. This CDR3 reads CASRSSFRLNTGELFF. The CDR3 DNA reads as TGTGCCAGCAGATCGTCATTTCGGTTGAACACCGGGGAGCTGTTTTTT.

The chain carries TRBV29-1 and TRBJ1-2; D is ambiguous. Germline V lookup: CDR1 SQVTM, CDR2 ANQGSEA. The CDR3 covers 11 residues. V dropped 7 bases and J dropped 5 bases, with 11 bases sitting between them. The CDR3 DNA reads TGCAGCGCGGAGCGTCTGTATGGCTACACCTTC. Protein: CSAERLYGYTF. The variable domain in full, with the rest retrieved from reference TRBV29-1 and TRBJ1-2, is SAVISQKPSRDICQRGTSLTIQCQVDSQVTMMFWYRQQPGQSLTLIATANQGSEATYESGFVIDKFPISRPNLTFSTLTVSNMSPEDSSIYLCSAERLYGYTFGSGTRLTVV.

This chain's CDR3 is CASSEAGAGVFNEQFF. In DNA form, the CDR3 reads TGTGCCAGCAGTGAAGCTGGGGCAGGGGTTTTCAATGAGCAGTTCTTC. V usage is TRBV6-1 and J usage is TRBJ2-1; maybe TRBD1 (6 bases). The CDR3 runs 16 residues. Germline-derived CDR1 and CDR2 are MNHNS and SASEGT. Trimming stripped 0 bases from V and 6 bases from J, with 15 bases between.

The chain joins TRBV28 to TRBJ2-7, with 10 bases lining up with TRBD2. CDR3 length equals 18 residues. Germline-derived CDR1 and CDR2 are MDHEN and SYDVKM. The V gene end was trimmed by 5 bases and the J gene end by 1 base; junction bases not matched to a gene: 14. For the CDR3, the DNA is TGTGCCAGCAGTCCCGAGTGGCTAGCGGGAGAGGGGTCCTACGAGCAGTACTTC. Its translation: CASSPEWLAGEGSYEQYF.

The chain recombines TRBV19 with TRBJ2-1; TRBD2 matches 10 bases. There are 15 residues in the CDR3. V dropped 10 bases and J dropped 5; count of bases not matched to a gene: 11. The germline V gene encodes CDR1 LNHDA and CDR2 SQIVND (reference sequence). The CDR3 sequence is CATAWGLAINNEQFF. The CDR3 DNA follows: TGTGCCACCGCGTGGGGACTAGCGATCAACAATGAGCAGTTCTTC.

This chain uses TRBV5-6 with TRBJ2-1, with a weak D call TRBD2 (6 bases). Germline lookup yields CDR1 SGHDT and CDR2 YYEEEE. V was shortened by 4 bases and J by 6 bases, with 11 bases between the two germline ends. The CDR3 covers 13 residues. This CDR3 reads CASSLWRGNEQFF. The CDR3 nucleotides read TGTGCCAGCAGCCTTTGGAGGGGCAATGAGCAGTTCTTC.

The rearrangement links TRBV7-3 to TRBJ2-1; D might be TRBD2 (5 bases). Germline V gene data show CDR1 as SGHTA and CDR2 as FQGTGA. The CDR3 has 15 amino acids. The V end was cut by 5 bases, the J end by 9 bases, with 20 bases between. The DNA for the CDR3 is TGTGCCAGCAGCCCTACGGAGGCCGAGAGAGGTGAGCAGTTCTTC. This codes for CASSPTEAERGEQFF.

The rearrangement uses TRBV6-1 and TRBJ2-7; tentative D call: TRBD2 (5 bases). Trimming took off 4 bases at V and 2 bases at J, with 12 bases between the two ends. Germline-derived CDR1 and CDR2 are MNHNS and SASEGT. The CDR3 is 14 residues long. The CDR3 spells CASSGLKGAYEQYF. The CDR3 DNA follows: TGTGCCAGCAGTGGCCTTAAGGGAGCCTACGAGCAGTACTTC.

In this sample, this clone turned up a few times. The rearrangement links TRBV6-1 to TRBJ1-6; TRBD1 matches 8 bases. This CDR3 has 15 amino acids. Germline V gene lookup returns CDR1 MNHNS and CDR2 SASEGT. V trimming: 2 bases; J trimming: 5 bases; junction bases outside the gene matches: 2. CDR3 amino acids: CASSEMGQDNSPLHF. The CDR3 nucleotides read TGTGCCAGCAGTGAAATGGGACAGGATAATTCACCCCTCCACTTT.

This chain uses TRBV7-9 with TRBJ1-4; 7 positions match TRBD1. Unmatched junction bases numbered 8, after V lost 5 bases and J lost 11 bases. The CDR3 is 13 residues long. The V gene's germline CDR1 is SEHNR and CDR2 FQNEAQ (reference sequence). DNA of the CDR3: TGTGCCAGCAGCCGAGACGACAGGGAGAAACTGTTTTTT. Its protein is CASSRDDREKLFF.

J is TRBJ1-4 and V is TRBV6-6; TRBD1 is a possible D gene (5 bases). In germline, CDR1 is MNHNY, CDR2 SVGAGI (reference sequence). There are 13 residues in the CDR3. V was cut by 4 bases and J by 16 bases, with 19 bases left in between. The CDR3 here is CASSLKVDSRAFF. In DNA, the CDR3 is TGTGCCAGCAGTTTAAAGGTAGACAGCCGGGCGTTTTTT.

The chain has TRBV2 and TRBJ1-1; 7 nucleotides match TRBD1. J gave up 7 bases and V 2 bases, and 13 bases lay outside the gene matches. The CDR3 contains 16 residues. Germline V gives CDR1 SNHLY, CDR2 FYNNEI. The CDR3 nucleotides are TGTGCCAGCAGTGAATATATTGGAGACAGGGCCTTTGAAGCTTTCTTT. Its protein product is CASSEYIGDRAFEAFF. Full variable domain (outside the CDR3, taken from reference TRBV2 and TRBJ1-1): EPEVTQTPSHQVTQMGQEVILRCVPISNHLYFYWYRQILGQKVEFLVSFYNNEISEKSEIFDDQFSVERPDGSNFTLKIRSTKLEDSAMYFCASSEYIGDRAFEAFFGQGTRLTVV.

The chain combines TRBV9 with TRBJ1-1; D may be TRBD1 (5 bases). The CDR3 runs 14 residues. Germline assignment: CDR1 SGDLS and CDR2 YYNGEE. Trimming took off 2 bases at V and 1 base at J, with 9 bases between the two ends. DNA of the CDR3: TGTGCCAGCAGCGTGGGGGGATGGAACACTGAAGCTTTCTTT. Encoded protein: CASSVGGWNTEAFF.

This chain joins TRBV7-2 and TRBJ2-7; D may be TRBD2 (6 bases). Germline assignment: CDR1 SGHTA and CDR2 FQGNSA. This CDR3 is built from 14 residues. V dropped 5 bases and J dropped 0 bases, with 11 bases sitting between them. CDR3 protein: CASSASGLSYEQYF. CDR3 sequence (DNA): TGTGCCAGCAGCGCAAGCGGGCTCTCCTACGAGCAGTACTTC.

The V call is TRBV7-9, the J call TRBJ2-1; D unresolved. This CDR3 is 16 amino acids long. CDR1 is SEHNR and CDR2 is FQNEAQ in the germline V gene (reference sequence). Trimming left V 5 bases short and J 4 bases short, with 18 bases between. The DNA of the CDR3 is TGTGCCAGCAGCCCCCCGCCCTCAACCGGGTACAATGAGCAGTTCTTC. Translating gives CASSPPPSTGYNEQFF.

The chain uses TRBV18 and TRBJ2-1, with 10 bases aligning to TRBD2. The CDR3 is 16 residues long. Germline V CDR1 and CDR2: KGHSH, LQKENI. V trimming: 5 bases; J trimming: 2 bases; junction bases outside the gene matches: 6. The DNA of the CDR3 is TGTGCCAGCTCAATAGTAGCGGGAGGCACCTACAATGAGCAGTTCTTC. It codes for CASSIVAGGTYNEQFF. Filled out from reference TRBV18 and TRBJ2-1, the complete variable domain reads NAGVMQNPRHLVRRRGQEARLRCSPMKGHSHVYWYRQLPEEGLKFMVYLQKENIIDESGMPKERFSAEFPKEGPSILRIQQVVRGDSAAYFCASSIVAGGTYNEQFFGPGTRLTVL.

The chain has TRBV25-1 and TRBJ1-3, with D tentatively TRBD1 (6 bases). Germline-derived CDR1 and CDR2 are MGHDK and SYGVNS. CDR3 length equals 14 residues. V lost 5 bases to trimming and J lost 2 bases, with 10 bases between them. CDR3 nucleotide sequence: TGTGCCAGCAGTACCCAGGGGACTGGAAACACCATATATTTT. This encodes CASSTQGTGNTIYF. The variable domain in full, with the rest retrieved from reference TRBV25-1 and TRBJ1-3, is EADIYQTPRYLVIGTGKKITLECSQTMGHDKMYWYQQDPGMELHLIHYSYGVNSTEKGDLSSESTVSRIRTEHFPLTLESARPSHTSQYLCASSTQGTGNTIYFGEGSWLTVV.

The chain uses TRBV13 and TRBJ1-2, with 8 nucleotides matching TRBD1. The CDR3 is made up of 14 amino acids. V gave up 5 bases and J gave up 6 bases; unmatched junction bases: 8. The germline CDR1 and CDR2 sequences are PRHDT and FYEKMQ (reference sequence). CDR3 in DNA: TGTGCCAGCAGCCGATCGACAGGGGTAAATGGCTACACCTTC. This translates into CASSRSTGVNGYTF.

The V call is TRBV27, the J call TRBJ2-1; possibly TRBD2 for D (5 bases). Looked up from germline, CDR1 is MNHEY and CDR2 is SMNVEV (reference sequence). This CDR3 contains 10 residues. V was pared by 10 bases and J by 9 bases, with 10 bases between. CDR3 sequence (DNA): TGTGCCACCGGAGGCCCTGAGCAGTTCTTC. Amino acids: CATGGPEQFF.

The rearrangement joins TRBV27 to TRBJ2-1; 7 nucleotides match TRBD2. Germline-derived CDR1 and CDR2 are MNHEY and SMNVEV (reference sequence). Unmatched junction bases numbered 8, after V lost 1 base and J lost 5 bases. This CDR3 has 16 residues. Here the CDR3 DNA reads TGTGCCAGCAGTTTATTTCCACTAGCGACTAACAATGAGCAGTTCTTC. It translates to CASSLFPLATNNEQFF.

The V call is TRBV10-1, the J call TRBJ2-7; no clear D. Trimming took 4 bases from V and 0 from J, leaving 4 bases between them. CDR1 is WNHNN and CDR2 is SYGVQD in the germline V gene (reference sequence). The CDR3 runs to 12 residues. The CDR3 loop reads CASSVASYEQYF. The CDR3 region has the DNA TGCGCCAGCAGTGTAGCCTCCTACGAGCAGTACTTC.